The 19 T cell receptor beta chains reported below all come from one sample, sequenced in a study of shared clonotypes between healthy human individuals. TCRdb's copy holds only in-frame clones and misses some; the assay was immunoSEQ multiplex PCR. Altogether about 2 million clones are present, over 85% being singletons, with the ten largest covering 0.1% to 0.15%. Sequenced: naive CD4+ T cells sorted from blood. Subset given: CD45RA+ positively selected. These receptors all stem from a man between 18 and 29 years old in good health.

The CDR3 loop is CASTPWGTGNTIYF. The CDR3, as DNA: TGTGCCAGCACCCCTTGGGGGACTGGAAACACCATATATTTT. The chain is built from TRBV6-6 and TRBJ1-3; possibly TRBD1 for D (5 bases). This CDR3 contains 14 residues. Germline CDR1 is MNHNY and CDR2 is SVGAGI (reference sequence). The ends were cut back, 7 bases at V and 2 bases at J, with 12 bases in the middle.

The chain couples TRBV6-5 to TRBJ1-2; D gene uncertain. The V end was cut by 5 bases, the J end by 4 bases, with 14 bases between. CDR3 size: 14 residues. CDR1 and CDR2 from the germline V gene are MNHEY and SVGAGI. The CDR3 is CASSPLGYLYGYTF. In DNA, the CDR3 is TGTGCCAGCAGTCCCCTGGGGTACCTCTATGGCTACACCTTC.

J is TRBJ2-1 and V is TRBV6-1, with 8 bases matching TRBD2. The CDR3 loop spans 15 amino acids. V was pared by 6 bases and J by 0 bases, with 4 bases of the junction left unmatched. Germline V gene sequence: CDR1 MNHNS, CDR2 SASEGT. CDR3 protein: CASRRGESSYNEQFF. DNA for the CDR3: TGTGCCAGCAGGCGGGGGGAGAGCTCCTACAATGAGCAGTTCTTC.

This chain connects TRBV5-4 to TRBJ2-6, with D possibly matching TRBD1 (6 bases). The germline CDR1 and CDR2 sequences are SGHNT and YYREEE (reference sequence). Trimming removed 0 bases from V and 2 bases from J, with 6 bases in between. The CDR3 has 15 amino acids. CDR3 sequence: CASSLAGAGANVLTF. The CDR3 nucleotides read TGTGCCAGCAGCTTGGCAGGGGCTGGGGCCAACGTCCTGACTTTC.

The chain links TRBV5-1 to TRBJ2-7; the D gene is possibly TRBD2 (6 bases). Trimming removed 2 bases from V and 0 bases from J, with 9 bases in between. This CDR3 spans 14 amino acids. Germline V gene data show CDR1 as SGHRS and CDR2 as YFSETQ. Here the CDR3 reads CASSFWEDSYEQYF. The CDR3 region has the DNA TGCGCCAGCAGCTTTTGGGAGGACTCCTACGAGCAGTACTTC. Variable domain in full (rest from reference TRBV5-1 and TRBJ2-7): KAGVTQTPRYLIKTRGQQVTLSCSPISGHRSVSWYQQTPGQGLQFLFEYFSETQRNKGNFPGRFSGRQFSNSRSEMNVSTLELGDSALYLCASSFWEDSYEQYFGPGTRLTVT.

The V and J genes are TRBV7-2 and TRBJ1-5, with 9 nucleotides matching TRBD1. V trimming: 5 bases; J trimming: 7 bases; junction bases outside the gene matches: 6. This CDR3 has 14 amino acids. Germline assignment: CDR1 SGHTA and CDR2 FQGNSA. The CDR3 coding sequence is TGTGCCAGCAGCCCGGGGACAGGGAGCCAGCCCCAGCATTTT. Translated: CASSPGTGSQPQHF.

The V call is TRBV30, the J call TRBJ2-5; D is possibly TRBD1 (6 bases). This CDR3 contains 16 residues. CDR1 and CDR2 (germline): GTSNPN, SVGIG (reference sequence). Trimming took 2 bases from V and 1 from J, leaving 17 bases between them. The CDR3 region is CAWSRGQKVVQETQYF. In DNA, the CDR3 is TGTGCCTGGAGTCGCGGACAGAAGGTGGTCCAAGAGACCCAGTACTTC.

The CDR3 sequence: CAWSGNSGGQPQHF. DNA for the CDR3: TGTGCCTGGAGTGGAAACAGCGGGGGTCAGCCCCAGCATTTT. The chain links TRBV30 to TRBJ1-5, with D perhaps matching TRBD1 (5 bases). CDR3 length: 14 amino acids. Germline V gives CDR1 GTSNPN, CDR2 SVGIG (reference sequence). Trimming took 1 base from V and 6 from J, leaving 13 bases between them. Using reference TRBV30 and TRBJ1-5 for the parts outside the CDR3, the full variable domain is SQTIHQWPATLVQPVGSPLSLECTVEGTSNPNLYWYRQAAGRGLQLLFYSVGIGQISSEVPQNLSASRPQDRQFILSSKKLLLSDSGFYLCAWSGNSGGQPQHFGDGTRLSIL.

This chain joins TRBV5-1 and TRBJ2-3, with 12 bases matching TRBD2. CDR1 SGHRS and CDR2 YFSETQ come from the germline V gene. The CDR3 loop spans 16 amino acids. J was trimmed by 4 bases and V by 3 bases; bases with no gene match: 6. CDR3 loop: CASSSSSGGAPDTQYF. The CDR3, as DNA: TGCGCCAGCAGCTCTTCTAGCGGGGGGGCCCCAGATACGCAGTATTTT.

This chain links TRBV27 with TRBJ1-6, with D unresolved. The CDR3 totals 14 residues. Germline V gene data show CDR1 as MNHEY and CDR2 as SMNVEV (reference sequence). Trimming stripped 3 bases from V and 5 bases from J, with 8 bases between. CDR3 in amino acids: CASSLVRNNSPLHF. For the CDR3, the DNA is TGTGCCAGCAGTTTGGTCCGAAATAATTCACCCCTCCACTTT.

This rearrangement joins TRBV11-2 to TRBJ1-1; a weak D match, TRBD1 (5 bases). CDR3 length equals 15 residues. The germline V and J ends were trimmed by 3 bases and 0 bases, with 11 bases remaining between them. Germline values: CDR1 SGHAT, CDR2 FQNNGV. CDR3: CASSLGGTLNTEAFF. Written as DNA, the CDR3 is TGTGCCAGCAGCTTGGGAGGGACGTTGAACACTGAAGCTTTCTTT.

A note on this clone: Other DNA sequences within the sample encode an identical CDR3. Here the CDR3 reads CASSLRGPDTQYF. CDR3 nucleotides: TGTGCCAGCAGCCTCAGGGGCCCAGATACGCAGTATTTT. The rearrangement links TRBV7-2 to TRBJ2-3, with D tentatively TRBD1 (6 bases). Looked up from germline, CDR1 is SGHTA and CDR2 is FQGNSA. The length of the CDR3 is 13 residues. Trimming removed 5 bases at V and 4 bases at J, with 10 bases between.

V and J are TRBV7-2 and TRBJ1-2; D unresolved. The CDR3 totals 14 residues. V was shortened by 1 base and J by 2 bases, with 8 bases between the two germline ends. The V gene's germline CDR1 is SGHTA and CDR2 FQGNSA. The DNA for the CDR3 is TGTGCCAGCAGCTTAGAGCAGAGGAACTATGGCTACACCTTC. Its protein is CASSLEQRNYGYTF.

This chain connects TRBV6-1 to TRBJ2-5; D is perhaps TRBD2 (5 bases). The CDR3 runs 14 residues. The V gene lost 3 bases and the J gene lost 5 bases, with 13 bases spanning the gap. Germline CDR1 MNHNS, CDR2 SASEGT. CDR3: CASSDPLEAETQYF. CDR3 sequence (DNA): TGTGCCAGCAGTGACCCACTAGAGGCGGAGACCCAGTACTTC.

J is TRBJ2-2 and V is TRBV11-2, with D possibly being TRBD1 (6 bases). Trimming shortened V by 1 base and J by 6 bases, and 12 bases separated the two germline ends. Germline V gives CDR1 SGHAT, CDR2 FQNNGV. The CDR3 covers 15 residues. CDR3 loop: CASSLVGRGSGELFF. CDR3 in DNA: TGTGCCAGCAGCTTAGTTGGCAGGGGATCCGGGGAGCTGTTTTTT.

The rearrangement joins TRBV30 to TRBJ2-2, with no clear D. Germline CDR1 and CDR2: GTSNPN and SVGIG (reference sequence). CDR3 size: 16 residues. V lost 0 bases and J lost 0, with 11 bases in between. Here the CDR3 reads CAWSVLRPSNTGELFF. The CDR3 region has the DNA TGTGCCTGGAGTGTACTTCGCCCTTCGAACACCGGGGAGCTGTTTTTT.

The rearrangement joins TRBV18 to TRBJ2-7, with a weak D call TRBD1 (5 bases). The ends were cut back, 0 bases at V and 5 bases at J, with 14 bases in the middle. CDR3 length equals 15 residues. Germline CDR1 reads KGHSH; CDR2 reads LQKENI. This CDR3 is CASSPPGQGTHEQYF. DNA for the CDR3: TGTGCCAGCTCACCACCGGGCCAGGGAACCCACGAGCAGTACTTC.

The V call is TRBV28, the J call TRBJ1-2; the D gene is possibly TRBD1 (5 bases). V was shortened by 6 bases and J by 6 bases, with 11 bases between the two germline ends. The CDR3 is 12 amino acids. In germline, CDR1 is MDHEN, CDR2 SYDVKM. The CDR3 region has the DNA TGTGCCAGCAGGGGCCCCAGGGATGGCTACACCTTC. It yields the protein CASRGPRDGYTF.

The V gene is TRBV7-3, the J gene TRBJ1-6, with D possibly being TRBD1 (5 bases). Per the germline V gene, CDR1 is SGHTA and CDR2 is FQGTGA. This CDR3 comprises 13 residues. The V end lost 9 bases, the J end lost 12 bases, and 18 bases lay between the germline ends. CDR3 sequence (DNA): TGTGCCAGTTCACTTTCGAGGGGAGAACCCCTCCACTTT. This codes for CASSLSRGEPLHF.